A single sample is the source of the 12 T cell receptor beta chains below, sequenced in a study of read filtering for tumor transcriptome and immune sequencing. The library was built from about 400 ng RNA with molecular barcoded adaptors for alpha/delta and beta/gamma chains. TCRdb reprocessed the reads with MiXCR, giving one entry per CDR3 protein. The sample includes about 57,000 distinct CDR3 sequences, 20% to 25% of them seen just once. The sample taken for sequencing was a population of CD138-negative cells sorted from bone marrow. The receptor source for this set is a donor aged 40 or over with multiple myeloma.

This clonotype has ten or more counts. This chain links TRBV20-1 with TRBJ1-5; 9 nucleotides match TRBD1. Germline V gene lookup returns CDR1 DFQATT and CDR2 SNEGSKA (reference sequence). J was trimmed by 1 base and V by 5 bases; bases with no gene match: 9. This CDR3 has 16 amino acids. CDR3 sequence (DNA): TGCAGTGCTTCTCGTACAGGGGGCGGCAGCAATCAGCCCCAGCATTTT. It translates to CSASRTGGGSNQPQHF.

This clonotype was recorded a few times. The chain is built from TRBV19 and TRBJ2-3, with TRBD2 matching over 9 bases. From germline, CDR1 is LNHDA and CDR2 SQIVND (reference sequence). The J segment lost 4 bases and the V segment lost 9 bases, leaving 8 bases of the junction unmatched. The CDR3 is made up of 14 amino acids. The CDR3 nucleotides read TGTGCCAGCAGAGAAGCGGGAGGATCAGATACGCAGTATTTT. Protein product: CASREAGGSDTQYF.

This clonotype was observed at least ten times. This chain uses TRBV7-9 with TRBJ2-2; D is undetermined. The V gene lost 6 bases and the J gene lost 1 base, with 18 bases spanning the gap. Germline assignment: CDR1 SEHNR and CDR2 FQNEAQ (reference sequence). The CDR3 runs to 17 residues. CDR3 bases: TGTGCCAGCAGTTCCGCCATCGGGCAGCAGAACACCGGGGAGCTGTTTTTT. Translation: CASSSAIGQQNTGELFF.

This clonotype has a count of ten or more. The gene calls are TRBV29-1 and TRBJ2-3, with D possibly matching TRBD2 (5 bases). The CDR3 is 11 amino acids. The V and J ends lost 8 bases and 2 bases respectively, with 8 bases between them. CDR1 and CDR2 from the germline V gene are SQVTM and ANQGSEA. The DNA of the CDR3 is TGCAGCACACGGGACACAGATACGCAGTATTTT. It translates to CSTRDTDTQYF.

The chain has TRBV19 and TRBJ1-5, with D possibly TRBD1 on 6 matching bases. The germline V and J ends were trimmed by 7 bases and 7 bases, with 14 bases remaining between them. Germline CDR1 and CDR2: LNHDA and SQIVND (reference sequence). The CDR3 loop spans 13 amino acids. The CDR3 is CASTIGGLQPQHF. DNA of the CDR3: TGTGCCAGTACCATTGGGGGCCTCCAGCCCCAGCATTTT.

Many counts were recorded for this clonotype. The chain links TRBV6-8 to TRBJ2-3; perhaps D is TRBD1 or TRBD2 (6 bases each). This CDR3 comprises 14 residues. V was clipped by 8 bases and J by 1 base, with 13 bases between them. Germline lookup yields CDR1 MNHGY and CDR2 SAAAGT. The CDR3 DNA follows: TGTGCCAGCGTGATCGGGGGCGGCACAGATACGCAGTATTTT. The encoded protein is CASVIGGGTDTQYF.

Ten or more counts support this clonotype. This chain uses TRBV29-1 with TRBJ2-7; the match to TRBD2 covers 8 bases. The CDR3 totals 14 residues. The germline V gene has CDR1 SQVTM and CDR2 ANQGSEA. The J segment lost 5 bases and the V segment lost 2 bases, leaving 8 bases of the junction unmatched. CDR3 sequence reads: CSVETGSGGDEQYF. CDR3 DNA: TGCAGCGTTGAAACGGGGTCGGGGGGGGACGAGCAGTACTTC.

V and J are TRBV6-4 and TRBJ2-3, with a possible D match to TRBD1 (6 bases). The length of the CDR3 is 14 residues. V lost 5 bases and J 5 bases, leaving 14 bases between the germline ends. CDR1 and CDR2 from the germline V gene are MRHNA and SNTAGT. CDR3 residues: CASSPRLGGDTQYF. The CDR3, as DNA: TGTGCCAGCAGTCCCAGGTTAGGGGGAGATACGCAGTATTTT.

This clonotype was seen at least ten times. The chain uses TRBV6-5 and TRBJ2-1; no reliable D call. Germline values: CDR1 MNHEY, CDR2 SVGAGI. V was cut by 2 bases and J by 3 bases, with 11 bases left in between. There are 15 residues in the CDR3. The CDR3 here is CASSYKGPGYNEQFF. The CDR3 bases are TGTGCCAGCAGTTACAAGGGCCCAGGCTACAATGAGCAGTTCTTC.

This clonotype was detected many times. This rearrangement joins TRBV3-1 to TRBJ2-7; 10 nucleotides agree with TRBD2. The V gene end was trimmed by 11 bases and the J gene end by 2 bases; junction bases not matched to a gene: 6. The CDR3 consists of 13 residues. Germline V gives CDR1 LGHDT, CDR2 YNNKEL (reference sequence). The CDR3 reads CACQREGPYEQYF. The CDR3 DNA is TGTGCCTGCCAGCGGGAGGGCCCCTACGAGCAGTACTTC.

This clonotype showed up many times. The rearrangement joins TRBV12-3 or TRBV12-4 to TRBJ2-2; D not resolved. Trimming removed 3 bases from V and 7 bases from J, with 3 bases in between. This CDR3 is built from 11 residues. CDR3: CASSFGGELFF. CDR3 bases: TGTGCCAGCAGTTTTGGCGGGGAGCTGTTTTTT.

Concerning this clonotype: A read error may explain this, as a much larger clone is one base away. The genes are TRBV6-2 or TRBV6-3 and TRBJ1-5; TRBD1 is a possible D gene (6 bases). CDR3 size: 14 residues. Germline V lookup: CDR1 MNHEY, CDR2 SVGEGT. V was clipped by 8 bases and J by 5 bases, with 16 bases between them. The CDR3 spells CASGSSGEDQPQHF. In DNA, the CDR3 is TGTGCCAGCGGTTCTTCAGGGGAAGATCAGCCCCAGCATTTT.